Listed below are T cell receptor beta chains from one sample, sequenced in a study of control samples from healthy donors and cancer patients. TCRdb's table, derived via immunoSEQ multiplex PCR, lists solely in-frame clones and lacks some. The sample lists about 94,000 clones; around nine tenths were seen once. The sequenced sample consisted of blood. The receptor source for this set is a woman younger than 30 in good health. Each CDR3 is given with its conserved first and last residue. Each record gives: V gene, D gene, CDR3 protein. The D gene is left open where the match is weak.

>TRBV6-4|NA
CASSESGSYGYTF
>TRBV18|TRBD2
CASSPVSGGAGGETQYF
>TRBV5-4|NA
CASSLVSSPYGYTF
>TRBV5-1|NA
CASSLDPGAVYEQYF
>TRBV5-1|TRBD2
CASSGSGGAPDTQYF
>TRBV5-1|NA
CASSLDTVIFPDTQYF
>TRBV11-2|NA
CASSLDLGSPLHF
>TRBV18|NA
CASSPGPAGASSYNEQFF
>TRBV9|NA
CASSPLVDEQFF
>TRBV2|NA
CASSEILVDTEAFF
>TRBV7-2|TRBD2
CASSLFVRLAGGHETQYF
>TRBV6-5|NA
CASREGQFLLYGYTF
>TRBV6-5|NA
CASSYFGATEAFF
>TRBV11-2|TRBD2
CASSPASGGSTDTQYF
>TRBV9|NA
CASSTPRASTDTQYF
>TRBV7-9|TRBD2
CASSLISGLMRTGELFF
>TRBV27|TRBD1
CASSVNTGVTGEQYF
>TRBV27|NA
CASSLRPFGELFF
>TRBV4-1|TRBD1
CASSQLGQGRTGELFF
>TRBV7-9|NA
CASSLVWGVTRNEQFF
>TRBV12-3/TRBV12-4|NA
CASRISNTGELFF
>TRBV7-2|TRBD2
CASSLLAGLQETQYF
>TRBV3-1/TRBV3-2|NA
CASSPSGGNQPQHF
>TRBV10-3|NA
CAISESDTQYF
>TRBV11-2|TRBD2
CASSPGLSSYEQYF
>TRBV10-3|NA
CAIRTKTNTEAFF
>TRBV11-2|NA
CASSSDRTDTQYF
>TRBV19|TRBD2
CASSILLAGHNNEQFF
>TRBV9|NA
CASSAGGLAKNIQYF
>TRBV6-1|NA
CASSEARLRYTF
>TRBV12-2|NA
CASRYDRDTEAFF
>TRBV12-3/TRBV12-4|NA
CACMRGESDTQYF
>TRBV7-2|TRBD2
CASSPGTSGDMETQYF
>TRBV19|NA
CASSWDPTGTGELFF
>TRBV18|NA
CASSPSGTGAGELFF
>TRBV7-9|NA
CASSSHGGITAEAFF
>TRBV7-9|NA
CASSPDATNEKLFF
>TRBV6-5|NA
CASSYGSSSGNTIYF
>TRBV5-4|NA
CASSLVSDTEAFF
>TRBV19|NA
CASSQGRRETQYF
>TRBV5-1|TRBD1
CASSPGGDRAGYGYTF